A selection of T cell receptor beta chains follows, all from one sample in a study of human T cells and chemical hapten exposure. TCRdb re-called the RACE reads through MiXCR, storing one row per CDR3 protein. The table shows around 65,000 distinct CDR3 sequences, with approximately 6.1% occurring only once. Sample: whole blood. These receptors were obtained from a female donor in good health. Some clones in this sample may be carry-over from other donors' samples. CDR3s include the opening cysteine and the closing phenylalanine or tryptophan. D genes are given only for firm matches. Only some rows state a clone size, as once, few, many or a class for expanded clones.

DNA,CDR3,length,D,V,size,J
TGTGCCAGCAGTCCGAAATCTAGAATCCCAGACACCGGGGAGCTGTTTTTT,CASSPKSRIPDTGELFF,17,-,TRBV12-3/TRBV12-4,many,TRBJ2-2
TGTGCCAGCAGTCGGGGTACTTCTGGGGCCAACGTCCTGACTTTC,CASSRGTSGANVLTF,15,-,TRBV11-2,many,TRBJ2-6
TGTGCCAGCAGCACAGTCCCCGGGGAGCTGTTTTTT,CASSTVPGELFF,12,-,TRBV11-3,few,TRBJ2-2
TGTGCCAGCAGTGAAGGGTTCGGGACTAGCGGGAACTCTGGGGCCAACGTCCTGACTTTC,CASSEGFGTSGNSGANVLTF,20,TRBD2,TRBV2,few,TRBJ2-6
TGTGCCAGCAGCTCAACCGACATCACGCCCCAGCATTTT,CASSSTDITPQHF,13,-,TRBV6-1,many,TRBJ1-5
TGTGCCAGCGGCGGGACAGGGTACACTGAAGCTTTCTTT,CASGGTGYTEAFF,13,TRBD1,TRBV11-2,-,TRBJ1-1
TGTGCCAGCAGCTTAATCCCGAGCGCCGAAGATACGCAGTATTTT,CASSLIPSAEDTQYF,15,-,TRBV7-2,few,TRBJ2-3
TGTGCCAGCAGTAGTTCTAGCACAGATACGCAGTATTTT,CASSSSSTDTQYF,13,-,TRBV28,many,TRBJ2-3
TGCGCCAGCAGCTTGGCAGGGGCGGCTAACTATGGCTACACCTTC,CASSLAGAANYGYTF,15,-,TRBV5-1,many,TRBJ1-2
TGTGCCAGCAGTTCGGCAGCAGGGCTCGAGACCCAGTACTTC,CASSSAAGLETQYF,14,-,TRBV12-3/TRBV12-4,many,TRBJ2-5
TGTGCCAGCACCACCGACAGGGTCGCCTTCGGTGAGCAGTACTTC,CASTTDRVAFGEQYF,15,TRBD1,TRBV2,-,TRBJ2-7
TGTGCCAGCTCACAGTGGCAGGCGATTGAAGCTTTCTTT,CASSQWQAIEAFF,13,-,TRBV18,many,TRBJ1-1
TGCAGTGCTGGCCCCCTGCGGGAGGTTACAGATACGCAGTATTTT,CSAGPLREVTDTQYF,15,TRBD2,TRBV20-1,many,TRBJ2-3
TGTGCCAGCAGCCAAGAAGGATGGGGGGGGGGTGAGCAGTACTTC,CASSQEGWGGGEQYF,15,TRBD2,TRBV4-2,-,TRBJ2-7
TGTGCCAGCAGTTACGAGGGGGAGAAAAACATTCAGTACTTC,CASSYEGEKNIQYF,14,-,TRBV6-6,many,TRBJ2-4
TGTGCCAGCACCCAACGCTCGTTGAACACTGAAGCTTTCTTT,CASTQRSLNTEAFF,14,-,TRBV28,many,TRBJ1-1
TGTGCCAGCAGTGTACAGGGTAGTAGTTATGGCTACACCTTC,CASSVQGSSYGYTF,14,-,TRBV2,many,TRBJ1-2
TGTGCCAACACGGGACTAGCGGGCCGGGGTGGGTACTTC,CANTGLAGRGGYF,13,TRBD2,TRBV28,-,TRBJ2-7
TGCAGTGCTAGTGGAAGGGGGAATTCACCCCTCCACTTT,CSASGRGNSPLHF,13,-,TRBV20-1,many,TRBJ1-6
TGTGCCAGCAGCCCCCGAAGGGCAAGTGAGACCCAGTACTTC,CASSPRRASETQYF,14,-,TRBV7-2,many,TRBJ2-5
TGCAGCGTGTGGCAGGGCGGCAATCAGCCCCAGCATTTT,CSVWQGGNQPQHF,13,-,TRBV29-1,many,TRBJ1-5
TGCAGTGCTAGAGACCCAATAGCGGGAGGAATCAACGAGCAGTACTTC,CSARDPIAGGINEQYF,16,TRBD2,TRBV20-1,many,TRBJ2-7
TGTGCCAGCAGCTTAGGGTTTGCGGGAGTGGTAGATACGCAGTATTTT,CASSLGFAGVVDTQYF,16,TRBD2,TRBV7-2,-,TRBJ2-3
TGTGCCAGCAGTTCAAAGGGGGCTCAGCCCCAGCATTTT,CASSSKGAQPQHF,13,TRBD1,TRBV6-5,many,TRBJ1-5
TGCGCCAGCAGCGAGGGACGTTATAGCAATCAGCCCCAGCATTTT,CASSEGRYSNQPQHF,15,-,TRBV5-1,many,TRBJ1-5
TGTGCCAGCAGTGGCGGGCAGTCCATTCAGCCCCAGCATTTT,CASSGGQSIQPQHF,14,-,TRBV9,many,TRBJ1-5
TGTGCCACCGCCCTGGTAGAAACCGGGGAGCTGTTTTTT,CATALVETGELFF,13,-,TRBV11-1,many,TRBJ2-2
TGTGCCATCGGCGAGCGGGGGGACTACGAGCAGTACTTC,CAIGERGDYEQYF,13,TRBD2,TRBV10-3,many,TRBJ2-7
TGTGCCAGCAGTTTAAGGGCAGGGTCCGGCTACACCTTC,CASSLRAGSGYTF,13,-,TRBV12-3/TRBV12-4,few,TRBJ1-2
TGCAGTGCTAGAGATATAATGCGGGAGGATACGCAGTATTTT,CSARDIMREDTQYF,14,TRBD2,TRBV20-1,many,TRBJ2-3
TGCAGTGCTAGTTTGCGGGGTAACACTGAAGCTTTCTTT,CSASLRGNTEAFF,13,-,TRBV20-1,many,TRBJ1-1
TGCAGCGTTGAATTTAGCGGGAGGGTTGACGAGCAGTACTTC,CSVEFSGRVDEQYF,14,TRBD2,TRBV29-1,many,TRBJ2-7
TGTGCCAGCAGGCCACGGTTAGCGGGAGGTTCCCAAGAGACCCAGTACTTC,CASRPRLAGGSQETQYF,17,TRBD2,TRBV6-5,many,TRBJ2-5
TGTGCCAGCAGTTTCACCACCTACGAGCAGTACTTC,CASSFTTYEQYF,12,-,TRBV28,many,TRBJ2-7
TGCAGTGCGCCAAGGACAGTCAATCCCTACGAGCAGTACTTC,CSAPRTVNPYEQYF,14,-,TRBV20-1,few,TRBJ2-7
TGCGCCAGCAGCCAAGTTTTCGGAACGTGGGAGCAGTACTTC,CASSQVFGTWEQYF,14,-,TRBV4-3,many,TRBJ2-7
TGTGCCAGCAGTTACGGGAGCGGGAGTTTCGGGCAGTACTTC,CASSYGSGSFGQYF,14,TRBD2,TRBV6-2/TRBV6-3,many,TRBJ2-7
TGTGCCAGCTGGTCCACAGGGCCCACTGAAGCTTTCTTT,CASWSTGPTEAFF,13,-,TRBV2,many,TRBJ1-1
TGTGCCAGCAGTGTGGGACAGGGGAAGCAGTTCTTC,CASSVGQGKQFF,12,TRBD1,TRBV25-1,-,TRBJ2-1
TGTGCCAGCAGCAACTCGAGGGAGACCCAGTACTTC,CASSNSRETQYF,12,-,TRBV6-2/TRBV6-3,many,TRBJ2-5
TGCAGTGCTGGGGGGACAGGCTACAATGAGCAGTTCTTC,CSAGGTGYNEQFF,13,TRBD1,TRBV20-1,few,TRBJ2-1
TGCAGTGCTAGTAGTGGGAAAGGAACTGAAGCTTTCTTT,CSASSGKGTEAFF,13,-,TRBV20-1,many,TRBJ1-1
TGTGCCTCCGGGGACTTCCTATCGCCCCACTCTGGGGCCAACGTCCTGACTTTC,CASGDFLSPHSGANVLTF,18,-,TRBV7-9,-,TRBJ2-6
TGCAGCGTTGTGCCAGGGTTAAGGGGTGAGCAGTTCTTC,CSVVPGLRGEQFF,13,-,TRBV29-1,-,TRBJ2-1
TGTGCCAGCAGTTCTGGGTGGGGGTCACCCCTCCACTTT,CASSSGWGSPLHF,13,-,TRBV28,many,TRBJ1-6
TGTGCCATAATCGTGTGGGAGGGCAGGATTAATGAGCAGTTCTTC,CAIIVWEGRINEQFF,15,TRBD2,TRBV19,-,TRBJ2-1
TGCAGTGCTCATAACCGGGACCAATCCTACGAGCAGTACTTC,CSAHNRDQSYEQYF,14,-,TRBV20-1,many,TRBJ2-7